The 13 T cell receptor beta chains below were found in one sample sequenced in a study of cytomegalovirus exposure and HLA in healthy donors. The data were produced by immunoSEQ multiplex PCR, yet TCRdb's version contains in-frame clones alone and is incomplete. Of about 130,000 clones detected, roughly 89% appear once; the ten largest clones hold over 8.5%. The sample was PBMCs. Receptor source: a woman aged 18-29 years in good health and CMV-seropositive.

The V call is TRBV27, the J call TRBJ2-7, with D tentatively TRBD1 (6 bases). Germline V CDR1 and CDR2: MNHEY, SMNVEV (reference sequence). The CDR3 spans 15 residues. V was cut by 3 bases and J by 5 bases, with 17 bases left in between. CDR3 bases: TGTGCCAGCAGTTTCGGGTACAGGGCGAGCAACGAGCAGTACTTC. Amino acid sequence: CASSFGYRASNEQYF.

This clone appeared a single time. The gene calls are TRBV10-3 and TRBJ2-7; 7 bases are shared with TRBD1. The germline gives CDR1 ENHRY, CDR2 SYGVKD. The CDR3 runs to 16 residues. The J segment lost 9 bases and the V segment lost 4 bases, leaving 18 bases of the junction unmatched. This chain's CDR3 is CAISASGTAPGSGQYF. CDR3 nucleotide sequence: TGTGCCATCAGTGCGTCCGGGACAGCCCCGGGTTCTGGGCAGTACTTC.

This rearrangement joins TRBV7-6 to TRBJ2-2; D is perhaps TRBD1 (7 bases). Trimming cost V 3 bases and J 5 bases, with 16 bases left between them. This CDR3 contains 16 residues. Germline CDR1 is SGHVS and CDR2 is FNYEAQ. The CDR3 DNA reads TGTGCCAGCAGCTTCAGGCAGGAGGGGGCGACCGGGGAGCTGTTTTTT. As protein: CASSFRQEGATGELFF. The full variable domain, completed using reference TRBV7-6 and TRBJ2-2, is GAGVSQSPRYKVTKRGQDVALRCDPISGHVSLYWYRQALGQGPEFLTYFNYEAQQDKSGLPNDRFSAERPEGSISTLTIQRTEQRDSAMYRCASSFRQEGATGELFFGEGSRLTVL.

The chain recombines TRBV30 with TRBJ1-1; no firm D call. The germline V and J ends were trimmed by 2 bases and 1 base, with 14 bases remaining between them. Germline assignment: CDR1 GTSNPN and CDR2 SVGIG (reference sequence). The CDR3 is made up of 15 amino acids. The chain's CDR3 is CAWSFLPAGNTEAFF. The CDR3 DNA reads TGTGCCTGGAGTTTCCTCCCAGCGGGGAACACTGAAGCTTTCTTT.

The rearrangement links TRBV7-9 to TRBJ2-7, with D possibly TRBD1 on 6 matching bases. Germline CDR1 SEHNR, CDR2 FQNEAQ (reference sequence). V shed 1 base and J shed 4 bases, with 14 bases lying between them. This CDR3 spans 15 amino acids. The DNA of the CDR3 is TGTGCCAGCAGCTTAGGGGCAGGGGACGGGTACGAGCAGTACTTC. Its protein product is CASSLGAGDGYEQYF.

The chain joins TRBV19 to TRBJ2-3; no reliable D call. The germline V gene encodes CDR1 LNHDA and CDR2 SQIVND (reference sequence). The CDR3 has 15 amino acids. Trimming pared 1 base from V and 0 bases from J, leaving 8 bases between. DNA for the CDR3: TGTGCCAGTAGTATAGCTACCGGGAGCACAGATACGCAGTATTTT. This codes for CASSIATGSTDTQYF.

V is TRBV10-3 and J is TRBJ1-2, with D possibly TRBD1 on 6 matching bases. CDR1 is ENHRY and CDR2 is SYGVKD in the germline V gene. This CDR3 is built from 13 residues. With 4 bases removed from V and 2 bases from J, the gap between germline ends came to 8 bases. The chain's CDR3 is CAISGDKNYGYTF. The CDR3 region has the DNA TGTGCCATCAGTGGGGACAAGAACTATGGCTACACCTTC.

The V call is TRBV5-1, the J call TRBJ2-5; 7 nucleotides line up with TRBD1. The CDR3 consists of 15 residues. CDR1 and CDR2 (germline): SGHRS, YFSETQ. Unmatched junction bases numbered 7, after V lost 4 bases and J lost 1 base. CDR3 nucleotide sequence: TGCGCCAGCAGCATCCCGGGACAGCGCCAAGAGACCCAGTACTTC. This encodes CASSIPGQRQETQYF.

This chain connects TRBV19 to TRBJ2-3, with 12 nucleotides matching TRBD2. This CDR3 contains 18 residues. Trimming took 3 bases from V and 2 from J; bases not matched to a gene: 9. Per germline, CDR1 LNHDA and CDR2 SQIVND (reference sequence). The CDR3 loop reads CASSIMASGGAPTDTQYF. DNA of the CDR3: TGTGCCAGTAGTATTATGGCTAGCGGGGGGGCCCCCACAGATACGCAGTATTTT.

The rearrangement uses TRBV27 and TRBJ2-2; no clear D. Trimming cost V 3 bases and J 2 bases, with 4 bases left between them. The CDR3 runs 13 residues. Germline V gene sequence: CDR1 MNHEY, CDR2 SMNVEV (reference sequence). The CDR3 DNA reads TGTGCCAGCAGTTTCGGTAACACCGGGGAGCTGTTTTTT. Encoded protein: CASSFGNTGELFF.

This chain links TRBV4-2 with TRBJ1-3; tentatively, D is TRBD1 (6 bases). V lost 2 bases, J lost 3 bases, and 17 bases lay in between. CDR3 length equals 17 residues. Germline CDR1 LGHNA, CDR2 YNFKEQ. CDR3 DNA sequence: TGTGCCAGCAGCCAAAGACCCGCGGGGGCGGGTGGAAACACCATATATTTT. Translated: CASSQRPAGAGGNTIYF.

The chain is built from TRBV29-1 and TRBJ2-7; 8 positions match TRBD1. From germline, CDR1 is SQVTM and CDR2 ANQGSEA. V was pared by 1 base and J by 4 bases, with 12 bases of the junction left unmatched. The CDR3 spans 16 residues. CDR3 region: CSVEVSRRGHRYEQYF. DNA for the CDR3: TGCAGCGTTGAAGTTTCGCGCAGGGGGCATCGGTACGAGCAGTACTTC.

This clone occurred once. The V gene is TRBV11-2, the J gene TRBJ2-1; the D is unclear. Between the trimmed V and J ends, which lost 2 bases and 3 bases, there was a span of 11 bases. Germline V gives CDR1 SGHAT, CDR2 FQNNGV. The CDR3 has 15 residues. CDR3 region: CASSLSSSVYNEQFF. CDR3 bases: TGTGCCAGCAGCTTATCCAGTTCCGTCTACAATGAGCAGTTCTTC.